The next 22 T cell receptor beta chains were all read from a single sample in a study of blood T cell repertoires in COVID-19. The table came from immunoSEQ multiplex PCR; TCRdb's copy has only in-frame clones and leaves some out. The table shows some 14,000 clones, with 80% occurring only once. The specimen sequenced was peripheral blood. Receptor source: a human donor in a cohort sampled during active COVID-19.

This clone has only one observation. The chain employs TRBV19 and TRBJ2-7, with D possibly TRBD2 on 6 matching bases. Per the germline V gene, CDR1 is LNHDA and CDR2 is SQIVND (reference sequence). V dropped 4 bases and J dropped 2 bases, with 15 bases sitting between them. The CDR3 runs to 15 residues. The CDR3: CASSTPYGTAYEQYF. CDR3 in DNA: TGTGCCAGTAGTACCCCATACGGGACTGCCTACGAGCAGTACTTC.

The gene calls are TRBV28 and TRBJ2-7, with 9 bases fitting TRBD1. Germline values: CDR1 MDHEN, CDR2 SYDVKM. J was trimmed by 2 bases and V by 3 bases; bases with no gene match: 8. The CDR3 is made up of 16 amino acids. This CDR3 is CASSFPQGAFTYEQYF. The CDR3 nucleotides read TGTGCCAGCAGTTTCCCACAGGGGGCCTTTACCTACGAGCAGTACTTC.

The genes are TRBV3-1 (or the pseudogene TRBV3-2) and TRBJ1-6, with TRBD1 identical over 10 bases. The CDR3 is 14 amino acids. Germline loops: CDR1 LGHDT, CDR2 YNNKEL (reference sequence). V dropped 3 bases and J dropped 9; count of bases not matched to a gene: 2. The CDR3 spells CASSHGDRGSPLHF. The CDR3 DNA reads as TGTGCCAGCAGCCACGGGGACAGGGGTTCACCCCTCCACTTT.

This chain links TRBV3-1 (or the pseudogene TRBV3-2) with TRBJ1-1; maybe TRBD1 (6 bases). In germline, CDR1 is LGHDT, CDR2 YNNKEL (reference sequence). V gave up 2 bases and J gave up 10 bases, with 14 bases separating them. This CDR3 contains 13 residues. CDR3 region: CASSQKGGLGAFF. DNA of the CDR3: TGTGCCAGCAGCCAAAAGGGGGGGTTGGGAGCTTTCTTT.

The CDR3 sequence is CAISEAAGGSVLGYTF. Written as DNA, the CDR3 is TGTGCCATCAGTGAGGCTGCCGGCGGGTCAGTACTGGGCTACACCTTC. This sequence joins TRBV10-3 and TRBJ1-2, with unresolved D. Trimming took off 2 bases at V and 8 bases at J, with 21 bases between the two ends. CDR3 length equals 16 residues. Germline CDR1 ENHRY, CDR2 SYGVKD.

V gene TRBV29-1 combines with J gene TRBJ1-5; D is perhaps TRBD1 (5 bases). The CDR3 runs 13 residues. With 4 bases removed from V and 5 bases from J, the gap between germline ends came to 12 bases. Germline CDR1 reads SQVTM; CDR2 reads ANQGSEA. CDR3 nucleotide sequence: TGCAGCGTTGGGCCCGGGGGGGATCAGCCCCAGCATTTT. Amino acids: CSVGPGGDQPQHF.

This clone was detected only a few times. This chain's CDR3 is CASSEGVGQRNTMRQFF. The CDR3 DNA is TGTGCCAGCAGCGAAGGGGTCGGGCAGAGAAATACAATGAGGCAGTTCTTC. This chain joins TRBV7-2 and TRBJ2-1; D possibly corresponds to TRBD1 (5 bases). CDR1 is SGHTA, CDR2 FQGNSA, per germline. The V end was cut by 5 bases, the J end by 12 bases, with 29 bases between. The CDR3 loop spans 17 amino acids. The entire variable domain, with the rest obtained from reference TRBV7-2 and TRBJ2-1, is as follows: GAGVSQSPSNKVTEKGKDVELRCDPISGHTALYWYRQSLGQGLEFLIYFQGNSAPDKSGLPSDRFSAERTGGSVSTLTIQRTQQEDSAVYLCASSEGVGQRNTMRQFFGPGTRLTVL.

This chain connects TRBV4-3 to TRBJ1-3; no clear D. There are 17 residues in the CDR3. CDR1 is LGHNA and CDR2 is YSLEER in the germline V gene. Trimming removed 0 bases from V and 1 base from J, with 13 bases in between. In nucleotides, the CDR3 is TGCGCCAGCAGCCAAGACAGTGTCTGGTCGTCTGGAAACACCATATATTTT. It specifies CASSQDSVWSSGNTIYF.

The DNA of the CDR3 is TGTGCCAGCAGTGAAGGGCGGTTCCAAGAGACCCAGTACTTC. This encodes CASSEGRFQETQYF. This chain connects TRBV2 to TRBJ2-5; D not certain. V was pared by 1 base and J by 1 base, with 7 bases between. This CDR3 region has 14 residues. Germline CDR1 is SNHLY and CDR2 is FYNNEI.

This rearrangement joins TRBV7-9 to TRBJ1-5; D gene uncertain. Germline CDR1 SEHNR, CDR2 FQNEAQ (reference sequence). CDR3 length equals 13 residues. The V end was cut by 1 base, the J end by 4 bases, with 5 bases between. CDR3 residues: CASSLDENQPQHF. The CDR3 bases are TGTGCCAGCAGCTTAGACGAGAATCAGCCCCAGCATTTT.

The CDR3 DNA sequence: TGCAGGCTGGGGAGTTACAATGAGCAGTTCTTC. As protein: CRLGSYNEQFF. This rearrangement joins TRBV20-1 to TRBJ2-1; TRBD2 is a possible D gene (5 bases). This CDR3 has 11 amino acids. Germline CDR1 and CDR2: DFQATT and SNEGSKA (reference sequence).

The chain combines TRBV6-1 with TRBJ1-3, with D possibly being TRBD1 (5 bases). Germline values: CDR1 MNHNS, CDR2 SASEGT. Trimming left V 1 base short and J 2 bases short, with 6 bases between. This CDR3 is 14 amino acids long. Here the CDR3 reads CASSEGGAGNTIYF. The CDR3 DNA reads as TGTGCCAGCAGTGAAGGGGGGGCTGGAAACACCATATATTTT.

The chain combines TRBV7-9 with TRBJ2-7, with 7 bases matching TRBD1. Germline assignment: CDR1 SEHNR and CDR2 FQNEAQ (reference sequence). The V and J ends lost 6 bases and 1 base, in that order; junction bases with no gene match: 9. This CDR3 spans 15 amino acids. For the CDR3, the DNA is TGTGCCAGCAGTCGGCTGGGGGACAGTTCCTACGAGCAGTACTTC. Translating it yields CASSRLGDSSYEQYF.

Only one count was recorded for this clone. The CDR3 coding sequence is TGTGCCAGTACCCCATCCAGGGGAATCAATGGCTACACCTTC. Encoded protein: CASTPSRGINGYTF. The V call is TRBV19, the J call TRBJ1-2, with D possibly being TRBD1 (6 bases). The V gene lost 7 bases and the J gene lost 6 bases, with 18 bases spanning the gap. CDR3 length: 14 amino acids. Per germline, CDR1 LNHDA and CDR2 SQIVND (reference sequence).

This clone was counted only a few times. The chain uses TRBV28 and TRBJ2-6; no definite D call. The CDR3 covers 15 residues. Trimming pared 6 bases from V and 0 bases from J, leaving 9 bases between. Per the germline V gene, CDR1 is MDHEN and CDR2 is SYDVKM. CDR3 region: CASRGADSGANVLTF. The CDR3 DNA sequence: TGTGCCAGCAGAGGAGCCGACTCTGGGGCCAACGTCCTGACTTTC.

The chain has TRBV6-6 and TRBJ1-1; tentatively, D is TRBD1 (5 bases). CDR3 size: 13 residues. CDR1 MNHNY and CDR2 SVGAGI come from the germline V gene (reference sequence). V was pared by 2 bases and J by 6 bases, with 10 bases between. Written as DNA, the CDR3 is TGTGCCAGCAGTTACATGCAGGGCGCTGAAGCTTTCTTT. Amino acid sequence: CASSYMQGAEAFF.

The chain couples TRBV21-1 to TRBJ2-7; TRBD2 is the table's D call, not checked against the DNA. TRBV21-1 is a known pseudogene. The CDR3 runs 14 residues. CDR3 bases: TGTGCCAGCAGCCAAAGGACTAGCGACTACGAGCAGTACTTC. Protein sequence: CASSQRTSDYEQYF.

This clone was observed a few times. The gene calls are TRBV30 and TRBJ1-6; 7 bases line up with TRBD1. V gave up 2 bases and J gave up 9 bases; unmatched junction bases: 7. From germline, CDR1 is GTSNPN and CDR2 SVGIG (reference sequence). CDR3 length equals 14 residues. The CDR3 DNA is TGTGCCTGGAGTCTCTTACAGGGGTCTTCACCCCTCCACTTT. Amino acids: CAWSLLQGSSPLHF.

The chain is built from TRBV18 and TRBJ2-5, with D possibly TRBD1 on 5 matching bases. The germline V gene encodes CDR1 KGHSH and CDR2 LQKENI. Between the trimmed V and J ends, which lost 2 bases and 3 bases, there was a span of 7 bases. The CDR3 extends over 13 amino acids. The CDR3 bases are TGTGCCAGCTCACCAAACAGGAAAGAGACCCAGTACTTC. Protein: CASSPNRKETQYF.

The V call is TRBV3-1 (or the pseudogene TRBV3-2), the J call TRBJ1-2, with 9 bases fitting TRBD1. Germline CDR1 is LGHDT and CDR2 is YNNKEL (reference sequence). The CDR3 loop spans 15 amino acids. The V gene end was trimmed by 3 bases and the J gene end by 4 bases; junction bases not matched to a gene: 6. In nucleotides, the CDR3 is TGTGCCAGCAGCCACCCGGGACAGGGCATCTATGGCTACACCTTC. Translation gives CASSHPGQGIYGYTF.

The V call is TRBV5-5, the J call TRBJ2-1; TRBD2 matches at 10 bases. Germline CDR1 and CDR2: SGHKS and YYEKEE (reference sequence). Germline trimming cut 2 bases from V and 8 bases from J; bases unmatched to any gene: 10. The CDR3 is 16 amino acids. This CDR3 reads CASSFLAGGLSDEQFF. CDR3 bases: TGTGCCAGCAGCTTCTTAGCGGGAGGTTTAAGTGATGAGCAGTTCTTC.

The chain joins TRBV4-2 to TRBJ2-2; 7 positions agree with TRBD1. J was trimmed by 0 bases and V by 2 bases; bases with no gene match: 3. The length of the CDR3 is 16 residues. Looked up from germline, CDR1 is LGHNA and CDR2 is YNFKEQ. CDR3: CASSQPGQSNTGELFF. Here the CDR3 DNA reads TGTGCCAGCAGCCAACCGGGACAGTCGAACACCGGGGAGCTGTTTTTT.